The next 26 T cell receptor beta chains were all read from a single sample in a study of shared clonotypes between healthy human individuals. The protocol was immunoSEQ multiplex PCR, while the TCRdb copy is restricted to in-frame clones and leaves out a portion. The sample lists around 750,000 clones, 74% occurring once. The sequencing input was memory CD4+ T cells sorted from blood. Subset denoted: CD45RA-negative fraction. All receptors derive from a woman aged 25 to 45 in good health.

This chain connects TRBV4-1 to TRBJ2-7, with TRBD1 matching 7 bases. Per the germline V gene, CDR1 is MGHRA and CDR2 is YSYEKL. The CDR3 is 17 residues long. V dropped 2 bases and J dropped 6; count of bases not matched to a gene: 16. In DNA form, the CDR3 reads TGCGCCAGCAGCCAACAATCCCGACAGGGTGGGATGTCCGAGCAGTACTTC. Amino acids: CASSQQSRQGGMSEQYF.

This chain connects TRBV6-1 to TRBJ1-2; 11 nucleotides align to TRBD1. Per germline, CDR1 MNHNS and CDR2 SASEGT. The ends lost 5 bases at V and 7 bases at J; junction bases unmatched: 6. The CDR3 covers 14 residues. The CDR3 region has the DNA TGTGCCAGCAGTTCCGGGACAGGGGGAGTTGGCTACACCTTC. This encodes CASSSGTGGVGYTF.

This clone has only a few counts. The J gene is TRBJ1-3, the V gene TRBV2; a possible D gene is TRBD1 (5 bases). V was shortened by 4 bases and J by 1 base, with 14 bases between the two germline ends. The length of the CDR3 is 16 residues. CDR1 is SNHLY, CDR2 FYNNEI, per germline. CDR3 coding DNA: TGTGCCAGCAGTGTGGAGGCGGCAGGGTCTGGAAACACCATATATTTT. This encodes CASSVEAAGSGNTIYF.

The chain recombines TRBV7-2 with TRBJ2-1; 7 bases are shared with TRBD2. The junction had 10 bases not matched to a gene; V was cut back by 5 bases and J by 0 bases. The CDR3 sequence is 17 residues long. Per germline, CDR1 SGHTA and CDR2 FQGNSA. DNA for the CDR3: TGTGCCAGCAGCCCCTGGACTAGTGGGACCTCCTACAATGAGCAGTTCTTC. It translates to CASSPWTSGTSYNEQFF. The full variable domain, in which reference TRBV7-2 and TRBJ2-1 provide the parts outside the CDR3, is GAGVSQSPSNKVTEKGKDVELRCDPISGHTALYWYRQSLGQGLEFLIYFQGNSAPDKSGLPSDRFSAERTGGSVSTLTIQRTQQEDSAVYLCASSPWTSGTSYNEQFFGPGTRLTVL.

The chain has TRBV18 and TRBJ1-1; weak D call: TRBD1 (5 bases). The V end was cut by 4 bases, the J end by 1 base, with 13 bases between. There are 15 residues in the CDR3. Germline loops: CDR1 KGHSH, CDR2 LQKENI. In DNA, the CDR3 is TGTGCCAGCTCACAATCCGGGACGAGGAACACTGAAGCTTTCTTT. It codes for CASSQSGTRNTEAFF.

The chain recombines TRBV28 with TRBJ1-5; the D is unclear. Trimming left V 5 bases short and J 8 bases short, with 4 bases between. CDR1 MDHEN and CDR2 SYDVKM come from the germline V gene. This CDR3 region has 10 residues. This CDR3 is CASSREPQHF. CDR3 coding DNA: TGTGCCAGCAGTCGTGAGCCCCAGCATTTT.

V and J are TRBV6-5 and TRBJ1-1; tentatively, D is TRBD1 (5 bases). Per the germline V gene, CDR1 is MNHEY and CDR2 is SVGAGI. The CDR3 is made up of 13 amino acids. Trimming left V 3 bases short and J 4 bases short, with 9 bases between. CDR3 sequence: CASSYLRGTEAFF. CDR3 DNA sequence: TGTGCCAGCAGTTATTTAAGGGGCACTGAAGCTTTCTTT.

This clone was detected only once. This CDR3 is CASRRPGTGGLYGEKLFF. Written as DNA, the CDR3 is TGTGCCAGCCGCAGGCCCGGGACAGGGGGCCTCTATGGTGAAAAACTGTTTTTT. V and J are TRBV2 and TRBJ1-4, with 12 bases that match TRBD1. V was pared by 8 bases and J by 7 bases, with 17 bases of the junction left unmatched. Germline lookup yields CDR1 SNHLY and CDR2 FYNNEI. The CDR3 extends over 18 amino acids.

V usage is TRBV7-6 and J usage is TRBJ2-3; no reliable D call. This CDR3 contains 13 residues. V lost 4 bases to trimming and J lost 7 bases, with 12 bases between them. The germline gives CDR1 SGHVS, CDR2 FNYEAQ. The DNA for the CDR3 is TGTGCCAGCAGCTCCAGTCGGATAAATACGCAGTATTTT. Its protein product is CASSSSRINTQYF.

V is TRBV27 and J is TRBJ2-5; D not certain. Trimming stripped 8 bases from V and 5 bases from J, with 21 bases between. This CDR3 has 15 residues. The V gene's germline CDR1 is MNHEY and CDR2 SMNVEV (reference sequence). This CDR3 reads CASSRGSQEWETQYF. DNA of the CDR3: TGTGCCAGCTCACGAGGCTCTCAAGAATGGGAGACCCAGTACTTC.

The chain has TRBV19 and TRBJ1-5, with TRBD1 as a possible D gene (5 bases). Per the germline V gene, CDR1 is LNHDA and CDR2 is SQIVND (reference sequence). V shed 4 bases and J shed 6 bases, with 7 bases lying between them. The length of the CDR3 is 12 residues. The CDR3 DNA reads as TGTGCCAGTAGTACAGGGTTTCAGCCCCAGCATTTT. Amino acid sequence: CASSTGFQPQHF.

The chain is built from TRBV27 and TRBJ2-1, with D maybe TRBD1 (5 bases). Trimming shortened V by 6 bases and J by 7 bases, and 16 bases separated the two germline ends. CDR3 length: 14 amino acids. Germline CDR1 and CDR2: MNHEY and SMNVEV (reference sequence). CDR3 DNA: TGTGCCAGCAGGAGCCTAGGGGTGGGGAATGAGCAGTTCTTC. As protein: CASRSLGVGNEQFF.

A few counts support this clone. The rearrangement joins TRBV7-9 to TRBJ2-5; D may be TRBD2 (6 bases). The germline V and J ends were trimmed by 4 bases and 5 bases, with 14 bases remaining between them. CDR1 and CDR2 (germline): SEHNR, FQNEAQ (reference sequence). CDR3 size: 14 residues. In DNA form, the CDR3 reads TGTGCCAGCAGCTCGGGACTGCCTTGGGAGACCCAGTACTTC. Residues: CASSSGLPWETQYF.

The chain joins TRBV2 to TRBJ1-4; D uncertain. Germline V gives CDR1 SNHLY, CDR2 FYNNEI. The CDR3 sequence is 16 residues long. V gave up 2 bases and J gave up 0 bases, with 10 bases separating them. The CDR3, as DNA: TGTGCCAGCAGTGAAAGCCGCCGATCAACTAATGAAAAACTGTTTTTT. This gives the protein CASSESRRSTNEKLFF.

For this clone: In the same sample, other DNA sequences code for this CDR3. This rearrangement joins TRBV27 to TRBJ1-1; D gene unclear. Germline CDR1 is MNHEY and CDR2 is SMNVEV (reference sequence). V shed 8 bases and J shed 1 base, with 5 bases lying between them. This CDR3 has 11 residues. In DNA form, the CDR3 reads TGTGCCAGCCGCAGGAACACTGAAGCTTTCTTT. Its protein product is CASRRNTEAFF.

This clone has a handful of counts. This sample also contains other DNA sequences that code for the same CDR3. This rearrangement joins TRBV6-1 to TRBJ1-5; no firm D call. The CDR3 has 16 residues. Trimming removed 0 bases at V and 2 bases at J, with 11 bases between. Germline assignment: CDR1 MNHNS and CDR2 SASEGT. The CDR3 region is CASSEARRTGNQPQHF. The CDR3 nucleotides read TGTGCCAGCAGTGAAGCGCGGCGGACTGGCAATCAGCCCCAGCATTTT.

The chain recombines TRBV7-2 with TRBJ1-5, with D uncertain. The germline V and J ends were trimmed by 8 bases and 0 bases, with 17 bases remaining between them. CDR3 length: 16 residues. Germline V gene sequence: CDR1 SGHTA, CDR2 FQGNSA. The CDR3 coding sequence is TGTGCCAGCTCGAAAGGCGCAAGTAATAGCAATCAGCCCCAGCATTTT. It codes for CASSKGASNSNQPQHF.

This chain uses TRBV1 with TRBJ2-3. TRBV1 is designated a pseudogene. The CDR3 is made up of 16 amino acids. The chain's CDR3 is CTSSLPTGLLGDTQYF. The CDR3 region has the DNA TGCACCAGCAGCCTACCCACGGGGCTCCTAGGAGATACGCAGTATTTT.

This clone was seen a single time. CDR3 DNA: TGCGCCAGCAGACTAACCTTCCAGGGTCCGAACTATGGCTACACCTTC. Amino acid sequence: CASRLTFQGPNYGYTF. The chain has TRBV4-1 and TRBJ1-2, with D perhaps matching TRBD1 (5 bases). Germline V gene sequence: CDR1 MGHRA, CDR2 YSYEKL. The CDR3 runs to 16 residues. Trimming took off 6 bases at V and 2 bases at J, with 19 bases between the two ends.

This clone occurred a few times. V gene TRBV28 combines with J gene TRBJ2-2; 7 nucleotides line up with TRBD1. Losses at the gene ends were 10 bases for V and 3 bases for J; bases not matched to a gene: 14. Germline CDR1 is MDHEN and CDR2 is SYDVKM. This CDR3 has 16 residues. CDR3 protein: CATKGAVATDTGELFF. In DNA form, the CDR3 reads TGTGCCACTAAGGGGGCGGTAGCTACGGACACCGGGGAGCTGTTTTTT.

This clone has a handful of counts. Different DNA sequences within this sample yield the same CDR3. CDR3 region: CASSLTGTDYGYTF. The CDR3 nucleotides are TGCGCCAGCAGCTTGACAGGGACAGACTATGGCTACACCTTC. The chain has TRBV5-1 and TRBJ1-2, with 7 bases matching TRBD1. Germline V gene data show CDR1 as SGHRS and CDR2 as YFSETQ. CDR3 size: 14 residues. V gave up 1 base and J gave up 3 bases; unmatched junction bases: 3.

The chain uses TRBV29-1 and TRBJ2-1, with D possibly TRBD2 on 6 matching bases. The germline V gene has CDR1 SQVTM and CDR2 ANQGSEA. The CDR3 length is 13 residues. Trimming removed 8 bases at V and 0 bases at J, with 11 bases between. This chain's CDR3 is CSSSGSSYNEQFF. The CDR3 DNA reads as TGCAGCTCCTCCGGGAGCTCCTACAATGAGCAGTTCTTC.

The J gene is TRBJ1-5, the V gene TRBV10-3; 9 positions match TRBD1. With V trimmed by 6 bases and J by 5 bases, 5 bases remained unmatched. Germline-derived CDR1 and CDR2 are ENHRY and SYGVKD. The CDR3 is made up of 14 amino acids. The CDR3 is CAISRTGEDQPQHF. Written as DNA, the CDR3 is TGTGCCATCAGCAGGACAGGGGAAGATCAGCCCCAGCATTTT.

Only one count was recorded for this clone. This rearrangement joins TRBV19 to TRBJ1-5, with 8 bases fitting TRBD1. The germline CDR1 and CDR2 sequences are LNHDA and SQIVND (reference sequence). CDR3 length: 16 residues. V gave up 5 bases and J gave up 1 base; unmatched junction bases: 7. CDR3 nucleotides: TGTGCCAGTAGTGACAGGGGAATTGCGAGCAATCAGCCCCAGCATTTT. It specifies CASSDRGIASNQPQHF.

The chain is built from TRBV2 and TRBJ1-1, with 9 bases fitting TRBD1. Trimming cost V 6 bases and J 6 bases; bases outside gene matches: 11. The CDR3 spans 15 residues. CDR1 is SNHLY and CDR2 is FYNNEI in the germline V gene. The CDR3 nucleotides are TGTGCCAGCAGGCCGGACAGGGGAGGCTTCTCTGAAGCTTTCTTT. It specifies CASRPDRGGFSEAFF.

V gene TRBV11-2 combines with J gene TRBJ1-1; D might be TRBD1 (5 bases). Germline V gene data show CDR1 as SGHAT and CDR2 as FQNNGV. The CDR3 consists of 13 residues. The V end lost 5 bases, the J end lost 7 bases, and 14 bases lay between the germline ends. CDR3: CASSPRDGDEAFF. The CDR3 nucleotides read TGTGCCAGCAGCCCCCGGGACGGGGATGAAGCTTTCTTT.